The text below deals with one T cell receptor beta chain. Germline V gene sequence: CDR1 LNHNV, CDR2 YYDKDF (reference sequence). This CDR3 contains 13 residues. V shed 6 bases and J shed 3 bases, with 9 bases lying between them. These data belong to a study of blood T cell repertoires in COVID-19. Study background: The United States, Italy and Spain provided the acute and convalescent COVID-19 samples. T cells, B-cell-depleted T cells, or PBMCs supplied cDNA or gDNA.

Measured with immunoSEQ multiplex PCR; TCRdb has only the in-frame clones, and not every one. The sample lists about 270,000 clones, more than 70% occurring once. This rearrangement joins TRBV15 to TRBJ2-4; D possibly corresponds to TRBD2 (6 bases). The origin of this receptor is a woman of 80 years or more with COVID-19, enrolled during active disease. The sequenced sample consisted of peripheral blood. Here the CDR3 DNA reads TGTGCCACCAGAGGAGGGGACAAAAACATTCAGTACTTC. Residues: CATRGGDKNIQYF.